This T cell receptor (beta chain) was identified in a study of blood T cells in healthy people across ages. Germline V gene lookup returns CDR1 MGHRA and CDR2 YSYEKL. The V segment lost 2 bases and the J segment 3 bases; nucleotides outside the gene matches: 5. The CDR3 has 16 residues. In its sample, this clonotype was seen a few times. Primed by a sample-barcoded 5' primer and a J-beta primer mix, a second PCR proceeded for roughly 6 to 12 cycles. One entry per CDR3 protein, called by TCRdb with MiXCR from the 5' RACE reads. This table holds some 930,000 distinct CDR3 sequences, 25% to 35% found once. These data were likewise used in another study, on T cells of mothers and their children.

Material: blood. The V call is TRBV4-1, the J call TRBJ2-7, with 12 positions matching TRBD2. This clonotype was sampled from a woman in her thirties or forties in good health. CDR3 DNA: TGCGCCAGCAGCCAAACAACTAGCGGGGGGATCTACGAGCAGTACTTC. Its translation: CASSQTTSGGIYEQYF.